These 15 T cell receptor beta chains share one sample of origin, sequenced in a study of blood T cell repertoires in COVID-19. Profiled with immunoSEQ multiplex PCR; TCRdb holds only in-frame clones, not every one. Among some 230,000 clones listed, around 82% were seen once. The specimen was peripheral blood. These receptors originate from a woman in her 30s who had recovered from COVID-19.

V and J are TRBV15 and TRBJ2-7; D not certain. The germline V gene encodes CDR1 LNHNV and CDR2 YYDKDF (reference sequence). The V and J ends lost 0 bases and 2 bases respectively, with 8 bases between them. The length of the CDR3 is 14 residues. The CDR3 DNA reads TGTGCCACCAGCAGAGAGCCGGGTACCTACGAGCAGTACTTC. Protein sequence: CATSREPGTYEQYF.

This clone was seen once. V gene TRBV5-1 combines with J gene TRBJ2-3; 11 bases are a match to TRBD2. This CDR3 region has 16 residues. V lost 0 bases, J lost 5 bases, and 5 bases stayed unmatched. The germline V gene has CDR1 SGHRS and CDR2 YFSETQ. The CDR3 loop reads CASSLALAGVVDTQYF. The DNA of the CDR3 is TGCGCCAGCAGCTTGGCACTAGCGGGAGTTGTAGATACGCAGTATTTT.

Only one count was recorded for this clone. The genes are TRBV18 and TRBJ2-7, with TRBD2 as a possible D gene (6 bases). V was trimmed by 3 bases and J by 4 bases, leaving 10 bases between them. Germline CDR1 is KGHSH and CDR2 is LQKENI. The CDR3 consists of 13 residues. Here the CDR3 reads CASSPGTWYEQYF. CDR3 nucleotide sequence: TGTGCCAGCTCACCCGGGACTTGGTACGAGCAGTACTTC.

This clone was observed a few times. The chain has TRBV2 and TRBJ2-1; the match to TRBD2 covers 15 bases. The germline V gene has CDR1 SNHLY and CDR2 FYNNEI. The CDR3 runs 17 residues. V gave up 2 bases and J gave up 5 bases; unmatched junction bases: 4. The CDR3 DNA is TGTGCCAGCAGTGAAATTGGGACTAGCGGGAGGCACAATGAGCAGTTCTTC. As protein: CASSEIGTSGRHNEQFF.

The V call is TRBV21-1, the J call TRBJ2-1; TRBD2, as called in the table, went unchecked against the DNA. TRBV21-1 is a pseudogene locus. The CDR3 is 16 residues long. The CDR3 region is CASSKVAGGPSNEQFF. The CDR3 region has the DNA TGTGCCAGCAGCAAAGTAGCGGGAGGGCCCTCGAATGAGCAGTTCTTC.

This clone is a singleton in its sample. The J gene is TRBJ2-1, the V gene TRBV9; no clear D gene. Germline V gene lookup returns CDR1 SGDLS and CDR2 YYNGEE. V was shortened by 4 bases and J by 3 bases, with 5 bases between the two germline ends. This CDR3 comprises 12 residues. The CDR3 DNA follows: TGTGCCAGCAGCCCCTACTACAATGAGCAGTTCTTC. Protein: CASSPYYNEQFF.

The chain employs TRBV10-2 and TRBJ1-1; D gene unclear. From germline, CDR1 is WSHSY and CDR2 SAAADI. This CDR3 has 13 amino acids. The V gene lost 2 bases and the J gene lost 1 base, with 5 bases spanning the gap. In nucleotides, the CDR3 is TGCGCCAGCAGTGAGCCAGGGAACACTGAAGCTTTCTTT. As protein: CASSEPGNTEAFF.

This chain joins TRBV3-1 (or the pseudogene TRBV3-2) and TRBJ1-2; possible D gene TRBD1, 5 bases. V was trimmed by 1 base and J by 5 bases, leaving 14 bases between them. Germline CDR1 LGHDT, CDR2 YNNKEL (reference sequence). The CDR3 length is 15 residues. The CDR3 region is CASSQGSGGVYGYTF. CDR3 in DNA: TGTGCCAGCAGCCAAGGCTCGGGGGGGGTTTATGGCTACACCTTC.

V and J are TRBV6-6 and TRBJ2-2; a weak D match, TRBD2 (6 bases). The CDR3 is made up of 14 amino acids. V lost 0 bases and J 4 bases, leaving 6 bases between the germline ends. Germline V gene data show CDR1 as MNHNY and CDR2 as SVGAGI (reference sequence). The CDR3 region has the DNA TGTGCCAGCAGTTACTCGGGGGGCACCGGGGAGCTGTTTTTT. Its translation: CASSYSGGTGELFF.

This clone appeared a few times. The CDR3 protein is CASSRTSGQETQYF. In nucleotides, the CDR3 is TGTGCCAGCAGTCGGACTAGCGGGCAAGAGACCCAGTACTTC. The chain has TRBV6-6 and TRBJ2-5, with TRBD2 matching over 11 bases. The CDR3 has 14 residues. V lost 5 bases and J lost 2; bases outside the gene matches: 1. CDR1 is MNHNY, CDR2 SVGAGI, per germline (reference sequence).

J is TRBJ2-1 and V is TRBV6-5; TRBD2 is a possible D gene (6 bases). V lost 6 bases, J lost 1 base, and 13 bases lay in between. Per germline, CDR1 MNHEY and CDR2 SVGAGI. CDR3 length equals 15 residues. As DNA, the CDR3 is TGTGCCAGCAGCTCCTTTAGCGGATCCTACAATGAGCAGTTCTTC. It translates to CASSSFSGSYNEQFF.

CDR3 loop: CASDPLGLAVNTGELFF. CDR3 coding DNA: TGTGCCAGCGATCCCCTCGGGCTAGCGGTAAACACCGGGGAGCTGTTTTTT. The rearrangement links TRBV9 to TRBJ2-2; 7 nucleotides line up with TRBD2. The CDR3 spans 17 residues. V was clipped by 7 bases and J by 2 bases; unmatched bases: 14. CDR1 is SGDLS and CDR2 is YYNGEE in the germline V gene.

This chain connects TRBV6-5 to TRBJ2-3; tentative D call: TRBD2 (6 bases). The CDR3 spans 14 residues. V lost 6 bases, J lost 3 bases, and 13 bases lay in between. CDR1 MNHEY and CDR2 SVGAGI come from the germline V gene. The CDR3 sequence: CASSQRERTDTQYF. CDR3 nucleotides: TGTGCCAGCAGCCAACGGGAGAGAACAGATACGCAGTATTTT.

This clone occurred once. V is TRBV5-4 and J is TRBJ2-3, with 15 bases identical to TRBD2. CDR1 SGHNT and CDR2 YYREEE come from the germline V gene (reference sequence). The V segment lost 2 bases and the J segment 0 bases; nucleotides outside the gene matches: 1. The CDR3 extends over 17 amino acids. The CDR3 region is CASSFGLAGGSTDTQYF. CDR3 DNA: TGTGCCAGCAGCTTTGGACTAGCGGGAGGGAGCACAGATACGCAGTATTTT. Based on the CDR3 plus reference TRBV5-4 and TRBJ2-3, the full variable domain is ETGVTQSPTHLIKTRGQQVTLRCSSQSGHNTVSWYQQALGQGPQFIFQYYREEENGRGNFPPRFSGLQFPNYSSELNVNALELDDSALYLCASSFGLAGGSTDTQYFGPGTRLTVL.

The chain is built from TRBV19 and TRBJ2-1; perhaps TRBD2 as D (5 bases). Trimming pared 4 bases from V and 2 bases from J, leaving 9 bases between. The CDR3 is 14 amino acids. Looked up from germline, CDR1 is LNHDA and CDR2 is SQIVND (reference sequence). The CDR3 nucleotides read TGTGCCAGTAGTAAGGAGGAGCCCTACAATGAGCAGTTCTTC. Translated, it gives CASSKEEPYNEQFF.